The 15 T cell receptor beta chains below come from one sample, sequenced in a study of regulatory T cells in long-lasting Graves disease. Described time point: newly diagnosed GD, antithyroid drugs for less than 3 months. With RNA extracted from PBMCs as input, the TCR library was made. HTBI primers from iRepertoire and Arm-PCR of CDR3 regions yielded the TCR beta libraries. From the multiplex PCR reads, TCRdb called clonotypes with MiXCR, one entry per CDR3 protein. Among approximately 390,000 distinct CDR3 sequences listed, around 15% were seen once. These data were also filed under a second study, of T cells in Graves' hyperthyroidism and ophthalmopathy.

The sample here was peripheral blood mononuclear cells (PBMCs), taken at new diagnosis, from a patient treated with antithyroid drugs. The receptors here all came from a woman younger than 30 with Graves disease.

The CDR3 is CASSSQGTSGRKFF. Written as DNA, the CDR3 is TGCGCCAGCAGCAGCCAAGGGACTAGCGGGAGGAAGTTCTTC. The rearrangement uses TRBV5-1 and TRBJ2-1; 15 bases are a match to TRBD2. Germline-derived CDR1 and CDR2 are SGHRS and YFSETQ. The CDR3 has 14 amino acids. With 4 bases clipped from V and 14 bases from J, the junction kept 7 bases outside the gene matches.

This clonotype was observed many times. The J gene is TRBJ2-2, the V gene TRBV24-1, with 7 bases matching TRBD1. V shed 3 bases, J shed 8 bases, and the junction held 11 bases outside the gene matches. CDR3 length equals 16 residues. CDR1 is KGHDR and CDR2 is SFDVKD in the germline V gene. The CDR3 DNA reads as TGTGCCACCAGTGATCCGCAAGGGGGCACCTTAGGGGAGCTGTTTTTT. It encodes CATSDPQGGTLGELFF.

This clonotype was seen at least ten times. This chain uses TRBV20-1 with TRBJ2-5; TRBD1 aligns across 7 bases. The CDR3 is 16 amino acids. Unmatched junction bases numbered 12, after V lost 0 bases and J lost 5 bases. CDR1 and CDR2 (germline): DFQATT, SNEGSKA (reference sequence). CDR3 sequence: CSARDLQGFPRETQYF. In DNA form, the CDR3 reads TGCAGTGCTAGAGATTTACAGGGGTTCCCCCGGGAGACCCAGTACTTC.

V usage is TRBV4-1 and J usage is TRBJ2-2; D ambiguous. Germline V gene sequence: CDR1 MGHRA, CDR2 YSYEKL. The CDR3 is 15 residues long. The V and J ends lost 1 base and 0 bases respectively, with 6 bases between them. CDR3 loop: CASSQVSSNTGELFF. The CDR3 DNA reads as TGCGCCAGCAGCCAAGTCAGCTCGAACACCGGGGAGCTGTTTTTT.

In its sample, this clonotype was seen once. A read error may explain this, as a much larger clone is one base away. CDR3 in amino acids: CSASLGGEKLSF. CDR3 nucleotides: TGCAGTGCTAGTCTAGGTGGGGAAAAACTGTCTTTT. The chain employs TRBV20-1 and TRBJ1-4; D unresolved. From germline, CDR1 is DFQATT and CDR2 SNEGSKA (reference sequence). The CDR3 is 12 residues long.

The chain recombines TRBV11-2 with TRBJ2-7, with D possibly matching TRBD1 (6 bases). CDR1 is SGHAT and CDR2 is FQNNGV in the germline V gene. This CDR3 has 15 residues. The germline V and J ends were trimmed by 5 bases and 0 bases, with 14 bases remaining between them. The CDR3 loop is CASSLRGQSSYEQYF. The CDR3 DNA is TGTGCCAGCAGCCTACGAGGACAGAGCTCCTACGAGCAGTACTTC.

The V call is TRBV28, the J call TRBJ1-1; D call uncertain. CDR3 size: 12 residues. V lost 8 bases and J lost 5, with 12 bases in between. CDR1 is MDHEN and CDR2 is SYDVKM in the germline V gene. The CDR3 coding sequence is TGTGCCAGCGGACTGTTAGAGACTGAAGCTTTCTTT. It specifies CASGLLETEAFF.

Remarks on this clonotype: It may be a read error: a sequence one base away is much more abundant. The rearrangement uses TRBV12-5 and TRBJ2-5, with D tentatively TRBD1 (6 bases). The CDR3 loop spans 13 amino acids. The germline CDR1 and CDR2 sequences are LGHNT and FRNRAP. CDR3 amino acids: CASGLGGPEAQYF. CDR3 in DNA: TGTGCTAGTGGTTTGGGGGGGCCAGAGGCCCAGTACTTC.

Of note for this clonotype: One base away lies a much larger clone, so this may be a sequencing read error. The rearrangement links TRBV13 to TRBJ2-1; 7 bases match TRBD2. This CDR3 has 11 residues. In germline, CDR1 is PRHDT, CDR2 FYEKMQ (reference sequence). The V gene end was trimmed by 5 bases and the J gene end by 12 bases; junction bases not matched to a gene: 4. The CDR3 DNA follows: TGTGCCAGCAGCACTTCTAGCGGGCAGTTCTTC. This encodes CASSTSSGQFF.

This clonotype showed up many times. The chain uses TRBV5-1 and TRBJ2-3, with D uncertain. Germline loops: CDR1 SGHRS, CDR2 YFSETQ. Trimming removed 3 bases at V and 4 bases at J, with 3 bases between. CDR3 size: 11 residues. CDR3 DNA sequence: TGCGCCAGCAGCTCACCAGATACGCAGTATTTT. It yields the protein CASSSPDTQYF.

This clonotype has just one count. The V call is TRBV4-3, the J call TRBJ1-5; D is ambiguous. The CDR3 loop spans 15 amino acids. Trimming cost V 5 bases and J 2 bases, with 13 bases left between them. The germline gives CDR1 LGHNA, CDR2 YSLEER. The CDR3: CASSGLIGGNQPQHF. The CDR3 coding sequence is TGCGCCAGCAGCGGGCTGATCGGCGGCAATCAGCCCCAGCATTTT.

This clonotype has a count of ten or more. The chain links TRBV7-8 to TRBJ2-5; 10 nucleotides align to TRBD2. Germline assignment: CDR1 SGHVS and CDR2 FQNEAQ. This CDR3 contains 16 residues. The ends lost 0 bases at V and 4 bases at J; junction bases unmatched: 5. The chain's CDR3 is CASSLARLAGVETQYF. In DNA form, the CDR3 reads TGTGCCAGCAGCTTAGCGCGACTAGCGGGCGTAGAGACCCAGTACTTC.

This clonotype was counted a few times. This chain's CDR3 is CASSQNGLAKSDEQFF. For the CDR3, the DNA is TGCGCCAGCAGCCAGAACGGACTAGCGAAGTCGGATGAGCAGTTCTTC. The chain joins TRBV4-1 to TRBJ2-1; 9 bases match TRBD2. CDR3 length: 16 amino acids. The V segment lost 3 bases and the J segment 8 bases; nucleotides outside the gene matches: 11. The V gene's germline CDR1 is MGHRA and CDR2 YSYEKL.

This clonotype came up many times. The rearrangement links TRBV7-9 to TRBJ2-7; TRBD2 might be the D (5 bases). V was cut by 5 bases and J by 3 bases, with 14 bases left in between. Germline values: CDR1 SEHNR, CDR2 FQNEAQ (reference sequence). This CDR3 is 14 amino acids long. The CDR3 loop reads CASSPLASIYEQYF. CDR3 DNA: TGTGCCAGCAGCCCCCTAGCAAGTATCTACGAGCAGTACTTC.

Of note for this clonotype: A read error may explain this, as a much larger clone is one base away. V gene TRBV4-1 combines with J gene TRBJ1-1, with D possibly matching TRBD1 (5 bases). Germline V gene data show CDR1 as MGHRA and CDR2 as YSYEKL. The CDR3 sequence is 15 residues long. CDR3 DNA: TGCGCCAGCAGCCAAGTGGGGCTTAGTAACATTGAAGCTTTCTTT. This gives the protein CASSQVGLSNIEAFF.